Shown below are 27 T cell receptor beta chains from a single sample sequenced in a study of shared clonotypes between healthy human individuals. The protocol was immunoSEQ multiplex PCR, while the TCRdb copy is restricted to in-frame clones and leaves out a portion. The sample lists 950,000 to 1,200,000 clones; 70% to 85% were seen once. Material for sequencing was memory CD4+ T cells from PBMCs. Subset defined: CD45RA-negative fraction. These receptors were obtained from a man aged 18 to 35 in good health. Some clones in this sample may be carry-over from other donors' samples.

The J gene is TRBJ2-5, the V gene TRBV7-9; D is perhaps TRBD1 (5 bases). Germline V CDR1 and CDR2: SEHNR, FQNEAQ (reference sequence). V dropped 3 bases and J dropped 2 bases, with 7 bases sitting between them. There are 13 residues in the CDR3. CDR3 DNA: TGTGCCAGCAGCTTGACAGTACAAGAGACCCAGTACTTC. Translation gives CASSLTVQETQYF.

This clone occurred once. The gene calls are TRBV27 and TRBJ1-4; 8 bases map to TRBD1. Germline assignment: CDR1 MNHEY and CDR2 SMNVEV (reference sequence). After removal of 7 bases from V and 0 bases from J, the junction contained 16 bases not matched to a gene. The CDR3 loop spans 19 amino acids. CDR3 sequence reads: CASIDSRDRNNTTNEKLFF. As DNA, the CDR3 is TGTGCCAGCATTGATTCCCGGGACAGGAATAATACAACTAATGAAAAACTGTTTTTT.

This clone was observed a handful of times. The chain employs TRBV10-2 and TRBJ1-2, with no clear D. CDR3 length: 13 residues. The germline V and J ends were trimmed by 6 bases and 0 bases, with 8 bases remaining between them. Germline CDR1 is WSHSY and CDR2 is SAAADI. The CDR3 DNA reads TGCGCCAGCAGGGATAACGCTAACTATGGCTACACCTTC. Translated, it gives CASRDNANYGYTF.

The gene calls are TRBV19 and TRBJ2-3, with D unresolved. This CDR3 is built from 16 residues. The V gene's germline CDR1 is LNHDA and CDR2 SQIVND (reference sequence). Trimming cost V 0 bases and J 4 bases, with 14 bases left between them. The CDR3 DNA is TGTGCCAGTAGTATAGATGCCCGGCAGGCGGCAGATACGCAGTATTTT. Translated: CASSIDARQAADTQYF.

The rearrangement joins TRBV5-1 to TRBJ2-5, with 7 positions matching TRBD1. V trimming: 4 bases; J trimming: 5 bases; junction bases outside the gene matches: 8. The V gene's germline CDR1 is SGHRS and CDR2 YFSETQ. The CDR3 covers 14 residues. The CDR3 spells CASSRGRFEETQYF. The CDR3 region has the DNA TGCGCCAGCAGCAGGGGGCGTTTCGAGGAGACCCAGTACTTC. Looking up the rest from reference TRBV5-1 and TRBJ2-5 gives the full variable domain: KAGVTQTPRYLIKTRGQQVTLSCSPISGHRSVSWYQQTPGQGLQFLFEYFSETQRNKGNFPGRFSGRQFSNSRSEMNVSTLELGDSALYLCASSRGRFEETQYFGPGTRLLVL.

This clone has just one count. With a far larger clone one base away, a read error is the likely cause. Other nucleotide sequences from this sample produce the same CDR3. V gene TRBV27 combines with J gene TRBJ1-1; 10 bases match TRBD1. The CDR3 is made up of 15 amino acids. The germline gives CDR1 MNHEY, CDR2 SMNVEV (reference sequence). In DNA form, the CDR3 reads TGTGCCAGCAGTAAGGGACAGGGGATGAACACTGAAGCTTTCTTC. The encoded protein is CASSKGQGMNTEAFF.

The chain is built from TRBV6-5 and TRBJ2-2; D is undetermined. The CDR3 is 16 amino acids. CDR1 is MNHEY and CDR2 is SVGAGI in the germline V gene. V lost 2 bases and J lost 0, with 10 bases in between. CDR3 residues: CASSYRRIANTGELFF. The DNA for the CDR3 is TGTGCCAGCAGTTACCGTAGGATCGCGAACACCGGGGAGCTGTTTTTT.

A note on this clone: A much larger clone differs by one base, so this may be a read error. The chain combines TRBV30 with TRBJ2-5; a possible D gene is TRBD2 (5 bases). The V end lost 5 bases, the J end lost 2 bases, and 15 bases lay between the germline ends. Per germline, CDR1 GTSNPN and CDR2 SVGIG (reference sequence). The CDR3 has 14 amino acids. The CDR3 sequence is CAWGEGGSQETQYF. For the CDR3, the DNA is TGTGCCTGGGGTGAAGGAGGCAGTCAAGAGACCCAGTACTTC.

This clone appeared many times. V gene TRBV19 combines with J gene TRBJ2-3, with 8 bases matching TRBD1. The germline V gene encodes CDR1 LNHDA and CDR2 SQIVND (reference sequence). This CDR3 is 15 amino acids long. With V trimmed by 5 bases and J by 1 base, 5 bases remained unmatched. In DNA, the CDR3 is TGTGCCAGTAGTTGGACAGGGCGGGGCACAGATACGCAGTATTTT. This encodes CASSWTGRGTDTQYF. Full variable domain (missing parts from reference TRBV19 and TRBJ2-3): DGGITQSPKYLFRKEGQNVTLSCEQNLNHDAMYWYRQDPGQGLRLIYYSQIVNDFQKGDIAEGYSVSREKKESFPLTVTSAQKNPTAFYLCASSWTGRGTDTQYFGPGTRLTVL.

V gene TRBV19 combines with J gene TRBJ2-6; 8 nucleotides align to TRBD1. The CDR3 sequence is 16 residues long. Germline CDR1 reads LNHDA; CDR2 reads SQIVND (reference sequence). V lost 4 bases to trimming and J lost 0 bases; unmatched junction nucleotides: 2. The CDR3 coding sequence is TGTGCCAGTAGTAGACAGGGGAACTCTGGGGCCAACGTCCTGACTTTC. The encoded protein is CASSRQGNSGANVLTF. Variable domain in full (rest from reference TRBV19 and TRBJ2-6): DGGITQSPKYLFRKEGQNVTLSCEQNLNHDAMYWYRQDPGQGLRLIYYSQIVNDFQKGDIAEGYSVSREKKESFPLTVTSAQKNPTAFYLCASSRQGNSGANVLTFGAGSRLTVL.

This clone occurred once. The rearrangement uses TRBV29-1 and TRBJ2-2, with 7 bases fitting TRBD1. Trimming cost V 7 bases and J 5 bases; bases outside gene matches: 13. Germline V gene sequence: CDR1 SQVTM, CDR2 ANQGSEA. The length of the CDR3 is 15 residues. DNA for the CDR3: TGCAGCGGCAAGTGGGCCCAGGGGGATACCGGGGAGCTGTTTTTT. It is translated as CSGKWAQGDTGELFF.

This clone occurred many times. Different DNA sequences within this sample yield the same CDR3. The chain uses TRBV5-1 and TRBJ2-5, with 7 bases that match TRBD1. Trimming removed 3 bases from V and 5 bases from J; junction bases left unmatched: 1. The CDR3 length is 12 residues. Germline V gene sequence: CDR1 SGHRS, CDR2 YFSETQ. CDR3 sequence reads: CASSSQGETQYF. As DNA, the CDR3 is TGCGCCAGCAGCTCACAGGGGGAGACCCAGTACTTC. Filled out from reference TRBV5-1 and TRBJ2-5, the complete variable domain reads KAGVTQTPRYLIKTRGQQVTLSCSPISGHRSVSWYQQTPGQGLQFLFEYFSETQRNKGNFPGRFSGRQFSNSRSEMNVSTLELGDSALYLCASSSQGETQYFGPGTRLLVL.

This clone came up a few times. The chain couples TRBV7-9 to TRBJ2-7; possibly TRBD1 or TRBD2 for D (6 bases each). In germline, CDR1 is SEHNR, CDR2 FQNEAQ (reference sequence). V shed 1 base and J shed 2 bases, with 18 bases lying between them. The CDR3 runs to 17 residues. CDR3 protein: CASSLDIRGPTPYEQYF. DNA of the CDR3: TGTGCCAGCAGCTTAGACATTCGGGGGCCTACTCCCTACGAGCAGTACTTC. Combining the CDR3 with reference TRBV7-9 and TRBJ2-7 gives the whole variable domain DTGVSQNPRHKITKRGQNVTFRCDPISEHNRLYWYRQTLGQGPEFLTYFQNEAQLEKSRLLSDRFSAERPKGSFSTLEIQRTEQGDSAMYLCASSLDIRGPTPYEQYFGPGTRLTVT.

This chain connects TRBV5-1 to TRBJ2-7, with 15 bases aligning to TRBD2. Per germline, CDR1 SGHRS and CDR2 YFSETQ. Unmatched junction bases numbered 13, after V lost 4 bases and J lost 5 bases. This CDR3 is 18 amino acids long. CDR3 region: CASSEPGLAGGHVDEQYF. CDR3 DNA: TGCGCCAGCAGCGAGCCGGGACTAGCGGGAGGCCATGTAGACGAGCAGTACTTC.

The chain couples TRBV6-1 to TRBJ1-1, with D tentatively TRBD1 (5 bases). V shed 3 bases and J shed 3 bases, with 14 bases lying between them. There are 15 residues in the CDR3. Germline V CDR1 and CDR2: MNHNS, SASEGT. The CDR3 spells CASSDDEGSDTEAFF. The CDR3 region has the DNA TGTGCCAGCAGTGATGACGAGGGGTCTGACACTGAAGCTTTCTTT.

The chain has TRBV7-2 and TRBJ1-2; 7 bases align to TRBD1. Germline V CDR1 and CDR2: SGHTA, FQGNSA. Trimming removed 2 bases from V and 5 bases from J; junction bases left unmatched: 5. The CDR3 spans 14 residues. The CDR3 DNA sequence: TGTGCCAGCAGCTTATGGACAGGAGGATATGGCTACACCTTC. Its translation is CASSLWTGGYGYTF.

The rearrangement joins TRBV4-1 to TRBJ2-7, with D possibly TRBD1 on 6 matching bases. V was clipped by 5 bases and J by 2 bases, with 19 bases between them. This CDR3 has 16 residues. Germline values: CDR1 MGHRA, CDR2 YSYEKL. Here the CDR3 DNA reads TGCGCCAGCAGCGCTTACCCACAGGGAACTACCTACGAGCAGTACTTC. Translating it yields CASSAYPQGTTYEQYF.

This clone appeared a few times. The rearrangement links TRBV14 to TRBJ2-5, with TRBD1 matching 10 bases. The J call may be faulty, since TRBJ2-7 better matches the DNA end. The CDR3 spans 15 residues. Germline CDR1 SGHDN, CDR2 FVKESK. As DNA, the CDR3 is TGTGCCAGCAGCCGAGAGACAGGGGGCGGCTACGAGCAGTACTTC. Amino acids: CASSRETGGGYEQYF.

This chain uses TRBV7-7 with TRBJ1-3; unclear D gene. Germline V lookup: CDR1 SSHAT, CDR2 FNYEAQ (reference sequence). Trimming removed 4 bases at V and 4 bases at J, with 5 bases between. The CDR3 spans 12 residues. CDR3 loop: CASSWPGNTIYF. The CDR3 DNA is TGTGCCAGCAGCTGGCCGGGAAACACCATATATTTT. The variable domain in full, with the rest retrieved from reference TRBV7-7 and TRBJ1-3, is GAGVSQSPRYKVTKRGQDVTLRCDPISSHATLYWYQQALGQGPEFLTYFNYEAQPDKSGLPSDRFSAERPEGSISTLTIQRTEQRDSAMYRCASSWPGNTIYFGEGSWLTVV.

The chain uses TRBV5-1 and TRBJ2-4; 9 bases match TRBD2. Germline V gene sequence: CDR1 SGHRS, CDR2 YFSETQ. The CDR3 totals 14 residues. Germline trimming cut 4 bases from V and 7 bases from J; bases unmatched to any gene: 6. CDR3 sequence (DNA): TGCGCCAGCAGCATAGCGGGAGACTCGAACATTCAGTACTTC. This encodes CASSIAGDSNIQYF.

The chain couples TRBV18 to TRBJ2-2; 11 bases fit TRBD2. From germline, CDR1 is KGHSH and CDR2 LQKENI. CDR3 length: 17 residues. V lost 3 bases and J lost 1; bases outside the gene matches: 4. The CDR3 bases are TGTGCCAGCTCACCTGTAGGACTAGCGGGGAACACCGGGGAGCTGTTTTTT. Its protein product is CASSPVGLAGNTGELFF. The full variable domain, in which reference TRBV18 and TRBJ2-2 provide the parts outside the CDR3, is NAGVMQNPRHLVRRRGQEARLRCSPMKGHSHVYWYRQLPEEGLKFMVYLQKENIIDESGMPKERFSAEFPKEGPSILRIQQVVRGDSAAYFCASSPVGLAGNTGELFFGEGSRLTVL.

The CDR3 spells CASSLEGEELFF. The DNA of the CDR3 is TGCGCCAGCAGCTTGGAAGGGGAGGAGCTGTTTTTT. This rearrangement joins TRBV5-1 to TRBJ2-2; a possible D gene is TRBD1 (5 bases). The CDR3 consists of 12 residues. V shed 0 bases and J shed 10 bases, with 7 bases lying between them. CDR1 SGHRS and CDR2 YFSETQ come from the germline V gene.

This clone was detected a few times. The rearrangement uses TRBV27 and TRBJ2-7; possibly TRBD2 for D (5 bases). Germline V gene sequence: CDR1 MNHEY, CDR2 SMNVEV (reference sequence). V was clipped by 3 bases and J by 6 bases, with 15 bases between them. This CDR3 spans 14 amino acids. CDR3 in DNA: TGTGCCAGCAGTTTGTCCGGGATTGGACTCGAGCAGTACTTC. Protein: CASSLSGIGLEQYF.

Comment on this clone: Different DNA sequences within this sample yield the same CDR3. This chain links TRBV18 with TRBJ1-5; the D is unclear. This CDR3 contains 15 residues. Germline V gene sequence: CDR1 KGHSH, CDR2 LQKENI. V gave up 3 bases and J gave up 0 bases, with 9 bases separating them. In DNA form, the CDR3 reads TGTGCCAGCTCACCGGAGGTGAATAGCAATCAGCCCCAGCATTTT. It codes for CASSPEVNSNQPQHF.

The chain uses TRBV29-1 and TRBJ2-1, with 11 nucleotides matching TRBD2. The CDR3 is 17 residues long. The germline V gene has CDR1 SQVTM and CDR2 ANQGSEA. V shed 3 bases and J 0 bases; nucleotides not matched to a gene: 7. CDR3 in DNA: TGCAGCGTTGAGGGGCTAGCGGGAGGTACCTCCTACAATGAGCAGTTCTTC. Residues: CSVEGLAGGTSYNEQFF.

In this sample, this clone turned up many times. Within the sample, other DNA sequences also encode this same CDR3. The chain employs TRBV7-3 and TRBJ2-5, with D maybe TRBD2 (6 bases). Trimming removed 1 base at V and 2 bases at J, with 11 bases between. The CDR3 is 15 amino acids. Germline lookup yields CDR1 SGHTA and CDR2 FQGTGA. The DNA of the CDR3 is TGTGCCAGCAGCTTAAGGGGAGGCCCGCAAGAGACCCAGTACTTC. The encoded protein is CASSLRGGPQETQYF.

The chain uses TRBV6-5 and TRBJ1-4; 9 bases fit TRBD1. Germline values: CDR1 MNHEY, CDR2 SVGAGI. V lost 2 bases to trimming and J lost 5 bases; unmatched junction nucleotides: 3. CDR3 length: 15 residues. The CDR3 protein is CASSYRGTGNEKLFF. In DNA, the CDR3 is TGTGCCAGCAGTTACCGCGGGACAGGGAATGAAAAACTGTTTTTT.